The entry below gives a single T cell receptor beta chain sequence along with its context. This sample was included in a study of PD-L1 blockade in urothelial cancer. Turning to the study itself: Starting at some point between 2014 and 2015, patients were given atezolizumab (1,200 mg intravenously every 3 weeks). Timepoints chosen for blood analysis were 3 weeks (second dose) and 6 weeks after treatment start. T cells numbered a median of approximately 140,000 in the blood samples.

There are 16 residues in the CDR3. Germline V gene lookup returns CDR1 SGHVS and CDR2 FQNEAQ. With V trimmed by 4 bases and J by 4 bases, 7 bases remained unmatched. Every PCR was spiked with synthetic TCR analog templates. Repertoires were generated with immunoSEQ multiplex PCR, while TCRdb's copy carries only in-frame clones and drops some. Found here are around 70,000 clones, 80% to 85% of them singletons; the top ten hold approximately 5%. V and J are TRBV7-8 and TRBJ2-1, with TRBD2 matching 10 bases. Specimen: PBMCs, collected around atezolizumab (anti-PD-L1) treatment. This clonotype originated in a man in his 70s with urothelial cancer. The CDR3 coding sequence is TGTGCCAGCAGCTACCTAGCGGGAGTGGGTTACAATGAGCAGTTCTTC. This codes for CASSYLAGVGYNEQFF.